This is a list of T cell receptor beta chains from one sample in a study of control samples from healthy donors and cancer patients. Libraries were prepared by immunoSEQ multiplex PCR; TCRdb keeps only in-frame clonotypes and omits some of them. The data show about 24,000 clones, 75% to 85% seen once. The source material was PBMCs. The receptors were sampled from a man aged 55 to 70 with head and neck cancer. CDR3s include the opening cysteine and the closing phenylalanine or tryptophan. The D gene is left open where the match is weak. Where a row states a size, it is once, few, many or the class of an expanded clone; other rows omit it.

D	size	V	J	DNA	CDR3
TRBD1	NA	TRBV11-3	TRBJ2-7	TGTGCCAGCAGCTCACGACAGGGGATTTCCTACGAGCAGTACTTC	CASSSRQGISYEQYF
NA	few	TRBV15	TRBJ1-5	TGTGCCACCAGCAGAGATGGGGGCGGGTACAATCAGCCCCAGCATTTT	CATSRDGGGYNQPQHF
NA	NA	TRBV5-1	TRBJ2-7	TGCGCCAGCAGAACCGGGACCTACTCCTACGAGCAGTACTTC	CASRTGTYSYEQYF
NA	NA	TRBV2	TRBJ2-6	TGTGCCAGCAGCCCCACAGTAGTCAGCTCTGGGGCCAACGTCCTGACTTTC	CASSPTVVSSGANVLTF
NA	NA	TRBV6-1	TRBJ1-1	TGTGCCAGCAGTGAGACCAGGGGTTCCACTGAAGCTTTCTTT	CASSETRGSTEAFF
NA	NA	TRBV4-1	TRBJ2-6	TGCGCCAGCAGCCCTCGACATGGAACTCTGTCTGGGGCCAACGTCCTGACTTTC	CASSPRHGTLSGANVLTF
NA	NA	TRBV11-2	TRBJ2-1	TGTGCCAGCAGCTTACAGGGCTTCTCCTACAATGAGCAGTTCTTC	CASSLQGFSYNEQFF
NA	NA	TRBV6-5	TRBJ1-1	TGTGCCAGCACTCCCGGGGCATCGAACACTGAAGCTTTCTTT	CASTPGASNTEAFF
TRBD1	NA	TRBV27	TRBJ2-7	TGTGCCAGCAGAAGACAGGGGGCGGGCGAGCAGTACTTC	CASRRQGAGEQYF
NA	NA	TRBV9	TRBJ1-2	TGTGCCAGCAGCACCATCTATGGCTACACCTTC	CASSTIYGYTF
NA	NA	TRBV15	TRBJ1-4	TGTGCCACCAGCAGAGATATCACTGCGGGAAAACTGTTTTTT	CATSRDITAGKLFF
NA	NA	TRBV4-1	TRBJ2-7	TGCGCCAGCAGCCTAGGGCACGAGCAGTACTTC	CASSLGHEQYF
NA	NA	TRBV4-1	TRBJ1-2	TGCGCCAGCAGCCCCGACGGAGGGAACTATGGCTACACCTTC	CASSPDGGNYGYTF
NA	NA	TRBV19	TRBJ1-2	TGTGCCAGTAGTATAGAGGGGGCAGCCTATGGCTACACCTTC	CASSIEGAAYGYTF
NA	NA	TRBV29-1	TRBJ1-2	TGCAGCGTTGAATCCGCGGGCGGCCGTGGCTACACCTTC	CSVESAGGRGYTF
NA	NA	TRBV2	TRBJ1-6	TGTGCCAGCGGGGAGGGGTCGACACCCCTCCACTTT	CASGEGSTPLHF
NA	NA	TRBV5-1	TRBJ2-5	TGCGCCAGCAGCTTGGTTGAGGGAGAGACCCAGTACTTC	CASSLVEGETQYF
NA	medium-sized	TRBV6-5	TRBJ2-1	TGTGCCAGCAGTCTGGTGAATGAGCAGTTCTTC	CASSLVNEQFF
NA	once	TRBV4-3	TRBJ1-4	TGCGCCAGCAGCCAATGGATTAATGAAAAACTGTTTTTT	CASSQWINEKLFF
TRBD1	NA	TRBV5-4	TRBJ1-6	TGTGCCAGCAGCCCGGAAGGGACAGCCTCTTTTGCCCTCCACTTT	CASSPEGTASFALHF
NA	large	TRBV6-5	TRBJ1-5	TGTGCCAGCAGTTTATCGGGACAAATAATTCAGCCCCAGCATTTT	CASSLSGQIIQPQHF
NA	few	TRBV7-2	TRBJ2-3	TGTGCCAGCAGCTTAGGGCCCGGCACAGATACGCAGTATTTT	CASSLGPGTDTQYF
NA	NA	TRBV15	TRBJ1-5	TGTGCCACCAGCATTCCTGGGCAGCCCCAGCATTTT	CATSIPGQPQHF
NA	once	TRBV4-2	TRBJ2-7	TGTGCCAGCGCGAGGGGGGGGGAAAACTACGAGCAGTACTTC	CASARGGENYEQYF
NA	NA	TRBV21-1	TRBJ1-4	TGTGCCAGCAGCTTCCGACAGGGGACTAATGAAAAACTGTTTTTT	CASSFRQGTNEKLFF
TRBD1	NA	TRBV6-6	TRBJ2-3	TGTGCCAGCAGCCGACTCCTTGGACAGGGACAAGGATATACGCAGTATTTT	CASSRLLGQGQGYTQYF
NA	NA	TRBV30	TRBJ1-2	TGTGCCCTCATTCCCCGACAGGCCTATGGCTACACCTTC	CALIPRQAYGYTF
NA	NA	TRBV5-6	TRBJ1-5	TGTGCCAGCAGCTTGGGGACGCGGCCCAATCAGCCCCAGCATTTT	CASSLGTRPNQPQHF
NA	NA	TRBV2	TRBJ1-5	TGTGCCAGCAGTGAAGCGGAGGATAATCAGCCCCAGCATTTT	CASSEAEDNQPQHF
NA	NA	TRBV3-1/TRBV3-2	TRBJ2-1	TGTGCCAGCAGCCAAGAGGAGCGGTCTAATACGGAGCAGTTCTTC	CASSQEERSNTEQFF
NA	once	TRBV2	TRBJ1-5	TGTGCCAGCAGTGAAGAGGCGAGTTTACGGAATCAGCCCCAGCATTTT	CASSEEASLRNQPQHF
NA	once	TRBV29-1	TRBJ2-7	TGCAGCGTTGTTCAGGGTAAAATAGGCTACGAGCAGTACTTC	CSVVQGKIGYEQYF
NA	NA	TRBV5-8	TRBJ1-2	TGTGCCAGCAGCCTGCGGGGGATCGACTATGGCTACACCTTC	CASSLRGIDYGYTF
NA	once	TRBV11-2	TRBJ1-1	TGTGCCAGCAGCTTCAGGGCTTCGGACAACACTGAAGCTTTCTTT	CASSFRASDNTEAFF
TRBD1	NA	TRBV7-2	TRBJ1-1	TGTGCCAGCAGTTCCAAGGGGGCGAACACTGAAGCTTTCTTT	CASSSKGANTEAFF
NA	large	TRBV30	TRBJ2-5	TGTGCCTGGAGTTTGAGGGGCGCCGGCCAAGAGACCCAGTACTTC	CAWSLRGAGQETQYF
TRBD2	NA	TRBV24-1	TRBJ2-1	TGTGCCACCAGTGCACTAAGCGGGAGAGATGAGCAGTTCTTC	CATSALSGRDEQFF
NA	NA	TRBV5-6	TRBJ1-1	TGTGCCAGCGGGGACGTATTGAACACTGAAGCTTTCTTT	CASGDVLNTEAFF
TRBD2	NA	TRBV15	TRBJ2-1	TGTGCCACCAGCAGCCAACGCGGGGGGAATGAGCAGTTCTTC	CATSSQRGGNEQFF
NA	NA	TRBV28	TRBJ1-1	TGTGCCAGCAGTCTGACAGGTTACACTGAAGCTTTCTTT	CASSLTGYTEAFF
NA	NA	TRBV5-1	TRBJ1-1	TGCGCCAGCAGCCCCCTCCGAAACACTGAAGCTTTCTTT	CASSPLRNTEAFF
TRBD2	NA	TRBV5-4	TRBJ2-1	TGTGCCAGCAGCCCGGGACTAGCGGGAGTCCGCAATGAGCAGTTCTTC	CASSPGLAGVRNEQFF
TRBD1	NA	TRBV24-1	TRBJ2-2	TGTGCCACCAGTGACCGGACAGGGACGGAAACCGGGGAGCTGTTTTTT	CATSDRTGTETGELFF
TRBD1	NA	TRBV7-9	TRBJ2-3	TGTGCCAGCAGCGGCCGGACAGGGGGATCAGATACGCAGTATTTT	CASSGRTGGSDTQYF
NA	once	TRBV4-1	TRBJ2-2	TGCGCCAGCAGCCAAGAGGCAGTGGGAGCTCTGGGCACCGGGGAGCTGTTTTTT	CASSQEAVGALGTGELFF
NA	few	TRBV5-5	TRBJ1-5	TGTGCCAGCAGCTTGGCCTTCAACTACAATCAGCCCCAGCATTTT	CASSLAFNYNQPQHF
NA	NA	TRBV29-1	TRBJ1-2	TGCAGCGTTGAAGACGGGCAGGTGGATGGCTACACCTTC	CSVEDGQVDGYTF
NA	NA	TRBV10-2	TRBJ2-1	TGCGCCACTTCATTAGTGGGGTCGGATGAGCAGTTCTTC	CATSLVGSDEQFF
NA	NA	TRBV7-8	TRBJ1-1	TGTGCCAGCAGCTTAGCACCCGCGGGGGGCATCACTGAAGCTTTCTTT	CASSLAPAGGITEAFF
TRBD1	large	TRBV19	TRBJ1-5	TGTGCCAGTGGAAACAGGGGAGGTAATCAGCCCCAGCATTTT	CASGNRGGNQPQHF
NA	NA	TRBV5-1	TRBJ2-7	TGCGCCAGCAGCTTAGGATACGAGCAGTACTTC	CASSLGYEQYF
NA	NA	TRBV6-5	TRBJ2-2	TGTGCCAGCAGGGACACCCCGAACACCGGGGAGCTGTTTTTT	CASRDTPNTGELFF
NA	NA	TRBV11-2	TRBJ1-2	TGTGCCAGCAGCTTAGATTCGACAGGAGCTAACTATGGCTACACCTTC	CASSLDSTGANYGYTF
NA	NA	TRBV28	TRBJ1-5	TGTGCCAGCCGGACAGGCAATCAGCCCCAGCATTTT	CASRTGNQPQHF
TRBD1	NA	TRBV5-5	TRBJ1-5	TGTGCCAGCAGCTTGGGGGGACAGACACTTTATAGCAATCAGCCCCAGCATTTT	CASSLGGQTLYSNQPQHF
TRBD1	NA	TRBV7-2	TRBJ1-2	TGTGCCAGCACCCAACAGGGGAACTATGGCTACACCTTC	CASTQQGNYGYTF
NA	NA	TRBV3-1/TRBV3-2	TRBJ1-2	TGTGCCAGCAGCCAAGATTTGCAGGGGCGAGGAGGGGGCTACACCTTC	CASSQDLQGRGGGYTF
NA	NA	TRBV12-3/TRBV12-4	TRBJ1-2	TGTGCCAGCACCTTGGGCAGCAACTATGGCTACACCTTC	CASTLGSNYGYTF